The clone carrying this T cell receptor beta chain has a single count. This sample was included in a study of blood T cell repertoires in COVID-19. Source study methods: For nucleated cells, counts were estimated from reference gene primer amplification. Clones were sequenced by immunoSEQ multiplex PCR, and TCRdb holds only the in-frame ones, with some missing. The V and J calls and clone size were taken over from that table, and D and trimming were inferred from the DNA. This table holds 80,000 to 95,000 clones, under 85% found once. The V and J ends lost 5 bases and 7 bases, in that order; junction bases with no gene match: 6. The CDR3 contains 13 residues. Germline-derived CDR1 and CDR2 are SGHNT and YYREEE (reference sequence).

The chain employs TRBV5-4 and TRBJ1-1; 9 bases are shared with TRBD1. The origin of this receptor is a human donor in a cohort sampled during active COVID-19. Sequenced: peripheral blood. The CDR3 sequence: CASSPPTGGEAFF. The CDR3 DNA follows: TGTGCCAGCAGTCCCCCGACAGGGGGTGAAGCTTTCTTT.